The clone carrying this T cell receptor beta chain was counted ten times or more. From genomic DNA, TCR beta CDR3 was amplified by two-round multiplex PCR. Used in first-round PCR were primers specific to each TRBV and TRBJ gene. TCRdb reprocessed the multiplex PCR reads with MiXCR, giving one entry per CDR3 protein. The table has just over 30,000 distinct CDR3 sequences, 25% to 40% seen once. CDR3 length equals 14 residues. With V trimmed by 1 base and J by 5 bases, 3 bases remained unmatched. The V gene's germline CDR1 is DFQATT and CDR2 SNEGSKA (reference sequence). The entry originates in a study of prognosis after radiotherapy for stage I lung cancer.

The source is a donor of 50 years or more with non-small cell lung cancer. The gene calls are TRBV20-1 and TRBJ2-7; 12 bases agree with TRBD2. The starting material was PBMCs, obtained before or after stereotactic body radiation therapy (not recorded which). CDR3 region: CSARARLAGDEQYF. DNA for the CDR3: TGCAGTGCTAGAGCCCGACTAGCGGGAGACGAGCAGTACTTC.